These 27 T cell receptor beta chains share one sample of origin, sequenced in a study of cytomegalovirus exposure and HLA in healthy donors. Vbeta (60) and Jbeta (13) primers were used in the PCR. The repertoire was sequenced with immunoSEQ multiplex PCR; TCRdb's copy has only in-frame clones and lacks some. The sample shows about 200,000 clones, approximately 81% of them seen only once. The sequenced material came from PBMCs. The receptors come from a man aged 25 to 45 in good health and CMV-seronegative.

The V call is TRBV7-9, the J call TRBJ2-3, with TRBD1 matching over 9 bases. V shed 5 bases and J 7 bases; nucleotides not matched to a gene: 7. Germline V gives CDR1 SEHNR, CDR2 FQNEAQ (reference sequence). The CDR3 has 14 amino acids. CDR3 sequence: CASSLTGGAYTQYF. CDR3 in DNA: TGTGCCAGCAGCCTAACAGGGGGCGCTTATACGCAGTATTTT.

This chain joins TRBV5-1 and TRBJ1-5; 7 bases line up with TRBD1. CDR3 size: 14 residues. The germline gives CDR1 SGHRS, CDR2 YFSETQ. V dropped 4 bases and J dropped 3; count of bases not matched to a gene: 4. Written as DNA, the CDR3 is TGCGCCAGCAGCCCTGGACAGGTCAATCAGCCCCAGCATTTT. Translated, it gives CASSPGQVNQPQHF.

This clone was seen more than once but under ten times. The gene calls are TRBV7-2 and TRBJ2-5; 8 nucleotides line up with TRBD2. The CDR3 totals 13 residues. J lost 5 bases, V lost 3 bases, and 2 bases had no gene match. Per germline, CDR1 SGHTA and CDR2 FQGNSA. CDR3 bases: TGTGCCAGCAGCTTTGGCGGGGGGGAGACCCAGTACTTC. It codes for CASSFGGGETQYF.

This sequence joins TRBV5-6 and TRBJ1-2, with no clear D. V was pared by 4 bases and J by 5 bases, with 9 bases between. Germline loops: CDR1 SGHDT, CDR2 YYEEEE. There are 12 residues in the CDR3. The CDR3 protein is CASSRHLYGYTF. The CDR3 DNA follows: TGTGCCAGCAGCAGACACCTTTATGGCTACACCTTC.

V is TRBV4-2 and J is TRBJ2-2; 9 positions agree with TRBD1. Germline CDR1 reads LGHNA; CDR2 reads YNFKEQ. The J segment lost 6 bases and the V segment lost 1 base, leaving 12 bases of the junction unmatched. The CDR3 is 18 residues long. The chain's CDR3 is CASSQVGLGQGDPGELFF. CDR3 sequence (DNA): TGTGCCAGCAGCCAAGTGGGTTTGGGACAGGGCGATCCCGGGGAGCTGTTTTTT.

The rearrangement links TRBV7-8 to TRBJ2-2; 9 bases agree with TRBD2. The V and J ends lost 4 bases and 7 bases, in that order; junction bases with no gene match: 4. CDR1 is SGHVS and CDR2 is FQNEAQ in the germline V gene. The CDR3 has 14 residues. The CDR3 DNA sequence: TGTGCCAGCAGCTGGGGGACTAGCAGCGGGGAGCTGTTTTTT. It encodes CASSWGTSSGELFF.

The chain links TRBV5-1 to TRBJ1-1; 11 positions agree with TRBD1. CDR1 and CDR2 (germline): SGHRS, YFSETQ. The CDR3 is 14 amino acids. After removal of 2 bases from V and 6 bases from J, the junction contained 3 bases not matched to a gene. The CDR3 region has the DNA TGCGCCAGCAGCTTACCGGGACAGGGGGCTGAAGCTTTCTTT. This codes for CASSLPGQGAEAFF.

This rearrangement joins TRBV28 to TRBJ1-2; 7 positions match TRBD1. V was clipped by 5 bases and J by 4 bases; unmatched bases: 7. CDR3 length equals 14 residues. CDR1 MDHEN and CDR2 SYDVKM come from the germline V gene. CDR3 coding DNA: TGTGCCAGCAGTCAGGGACAGTCTGGCTATGGCTACACCTTC. It translates to CASSQGQSGYGYTF.

The V gene is TRBV5-6, the J gene TRBJ2-7; 9 nucleotides align to TRBD1. V shed 3 bases, J shed 4 bases, and the junction held 11 bases outside the gene matches. CDR3 length equals 16 residues. Germline assignment: CDR1 SGHDT and CDR2 YYEEEE. CDR3 residues: CASSSIAGTGLYEQYF. In DNA, the CDR3 is TGTGCCAGCAGCTCAATTGCCGGGACAGGGCTTTACGAGCAGTACTTC.

V and J are TRBV6-5 and TRBJ2-2; D might be TRBD2 (7 bases). Germline V CDR1 and CDR2: MNHEY, SVGAGI. Trimming took off 2 bases at V and 1 base at J, with 11 bases between the two ends. There are 16 residues in the CDR3. CDR3 coding DNA: TGTGCCAGCAGTTACGGGAGGGGGGAGAACACCGGGGAGCTGTTTTTT. It encodes CASSYGRGENTGELFF.

This rearrangement joins TRBV18 to TRBJ1-1, with D unresolved. This CDR3 is built from 14 residues. The germline V and J ends were trimmed by 3 bases and 1 base, with 9 bases remaining between them. The V gene's germline CDR1 is KGHSH and CDR2 LQKENI. The CDR3 loop reads CASSPPRGNTEAFF. CDR3 coding DNA: TGTGCCAGCTCACCGCCACGGGGGAACACTGAAGCTTTCTTT.

This CDR3 reads CASSKGRTVTDTQYF. For the CDR3, the DNA is TGTGCCAGCAGCAAGGGGAGGACCGTCACAGATACGCAGTATTTT. This chain uses TRBV21-1 with TRBJ2-3; no check of the table's D call, TRBD2, against the DNA was made. TRBV21-1 represents a pseudogene. This CDR3 is built from 15 residues.

This clone showed up just a few times. The chain links TRBV6-5 to TRBJ1-3; D is ambiguous. The CDR3 covers 13 residues. Trimming left V 4 bases short and J 2 bases short, with 6 bases between. Looked up from germline, CDR1 is MNHEY and CDR2 is SVGAGI. CDR3 coding DNA: TGTGCCAGCAGTTCATCAGCTGGAAACACCATATATTTT. The encoded protein is CASSSSAGNTIYF.

The chain recombines TRBV12-5 with TRBJ2-5, with D perhaps matching TRBD1 (6 bases). This CDR3 is 14 amino acids long. Germline loops: CDR1 LGHNT, CDR2 FRNRAP. Deletions cut 7 bases from V and 0 bases from J, with 12 bases between. Written as DNA, the CDR3 is TGTGCTAGTGCCAGCGGACAGCACCAAGAGACCCAGTACTTC. The encoded protein is CASASGQHQETQYF.

The chain joins TRBV7-2 to TRBJ2-5; D might be TRBD2 (6 bases). Per the germline V gene, CDR1 is SGHTA and CDR2 is FQGNSA. The CDR3 contains 12 residues. Trimming shortened V by 5 bases and J by 5 bases, and 9 bases separated the two germline ends. The CDR3 region has the DNA TGTGCCAGCAGCCCGGGAGAGGAGACCCAGTACTTC. It is translated as CASSPGEETQYF.

The V gene is TRBV19, the J gene TRBJ1-3; 7 bases agree with TRBD1. The ends lost 2 bases at V and 0 bases at J; junction bases unmatched: 4. This CDR3 is 16 amino acids long. The germline CDR1 and CDR2 sequences are LNHDA and SQIVND (reference sequence). This CDR3 is CASSIRDRYSGNTIYF. In nucleotides, the CDR3 is TGTGCCAGTAGTATACGGGACAGATACTCTGGAAACACCATATATTTT.

The DNA of the CDR3 is TGTGCCAGCAGCCCGCGACAGGGGGCAAGAGAAAAACTGTTTTTT. Translated: CASSPRQGAREKLFF. The J gene is TRBJ1-4, the V gene TRBV11-2, with 10 positions matching TRBD1. The V gene's germline CDR1 is SGHAT and CDR2 FQNNGV. The CDR3 spans 15 residues. V dropped 5 bases and J dropped 8; count of bases not matched to a gene: 8.

The CDR3 loop reads CASSGRAGMNTEAFF. CDR3 in DNA: TGCGCCAGCAGCGGTCGAGCAGGGATGAACACTGAAGCTTTCTTT. V and J are TRBV4-1 and TRBJ1-1; D is possibly TRBD1 (5 bases). The V end was cut by 5 bases, the J end by 0 bases, with 13 bases between. The CDR3 sequence is 15 residues long. CDR1 is MGHRA, CDR2 YSYEKL, per germline.

The chain has TRBV18 and TRBJ1-1; D possibly corresponds to TRBD1 (5 bases). V was clipped by 2 bases and J by 4 bases, with 11 bases between them. This CDR3 is 14 amino acids long. In germline, CDR1 is KGHSH, CDR2 LQKENI. CDR3: CASSPKGASTEAFF. The CDR3 DNA reads as TGTGCCAGCTCACCAAAAGGGGCCAGCACTGAAGCTTTCTTT.

The chain has TRBV5-1 and TRBJ2-7, with D uncertain. Germline V gene lookup returns CDR1 SGHRS and CDR2 YFSETQ. The CDR3 has 14 amino acids. V dropped 4 bases and J dropped 1 base, with 12 bases sitting between them. In nucleotides, the CDR3 is TGCGCCAGCAGCGGGCGATTCTTATCCTACGAGCAGTACTTC. Protein: CASSGRFLSYEQYF.

This clone was picked up a small number of times. The chain recombines TRBV4-1 with TRBJ2-5; a weak D match, TRBD2 (5 bases). V lost 0 bases and J 5 bases, leaving 10 bases between the germline ends. Germline CDR1 and CDR2: MGHRA and YSYEKL. The CDR3 totals 14 residues. The CDR3 spells CASSQDHGMETQYF. The CDR3 nucleotides read TGCGCCAGCAGCCAAGACCACGGGATGGAGACCCAGTACTTC.

The chain is built from TRBV6-5 and TRBJ1-2; 9 bases are a match to TRBD1. J gave up 6 bases and V 6 bases, and 5 bases lay outside the gene matches. Germline assignment: CDR1 MNHEY and CDR2 SVGAGI. The CDR3 totals 13 residues. The CDR3 sequence is CASSEGQGHGYTF. The DNA for the CDR3 is TGTGCCAGCAGCGAGGGACAGGGCCATGGCTACACCTTC.

V and J are TRBV9 and TRBJ2-5; 9 bases fit TRBD1. The J segment lost 4 bases and the V segment lost 2 bases, leaving 3 bases of the junction unmatched. Germline V CDR1 and CDR2: SGDLS, YYNGEE. The CDR3 covers 14 residues. The CDR3 DNA follows: TGTGCCAGCAGCGTCGGACAGGGGATAGAGACCCAGTACTTC. Translating gives CASSVGQGIETQYF.

V usage is TRBV6-4 and J usage is TRBJ2-5, with 9 bases fitting TRBD1. Germline CDR1 MRHNA, CDR2 SNTAGT. The J segment lost 5 bases and the V segment lost 5 bases, leaving 18 bases of the junction unmatched. This CDR3 is 18 amino acids long. In nucleotides, the CDR3 is TGTGCCAGCAGTAAGGAGGGGAAGGACAGGGGCTCCTTCGAGACCCAGTACTTC. Translated: CASSKEGKDRGSFETQYF.

The J gene is TRBJ2-3, the V gene TRBV7-9, with D possibly matching TRBD1 (6 bases). V was pared by 5 bases and J by 0 bases, with 9 bases between. From germline, CDR1 is SEHNR and CDR2 FQNEAQ (reference sequence). The CDR3 spans 14 residues. CDR3: CASSPDRSTDTQYF. The CDR3 DNA reads TGTGCCAGCAGCCCGGACAGAAGCACAGATACGCAGTATTTT. The full variable domain, rest sourced from reference TRBV7-9 and TRBJ2-3, is DTGVSQNPRHKITKRGQNVTFRCDPISEHNRLYWYRQTLGQGPEFLTYFQNEAQLEKSRLLSDRFSAERPKGSFSTLEIQRTEQGDSAMYLCASSPDRSTDTQYFGPGTRLTVL.

The J gene is TRBJ2-2, the V gene TRBV5-1, with 7 bases matching TRBD2. Germline V gene sequence: CDR1 SGHRS, CDR2 YFSETQ. The CDR3 sequence is 15 residues long. Trimming took 7 bases from V and 5 from J; bases not matched to a gene: 11. The CDR3 nucleotides are TGCGCCAGCGCGACTAGCCAGGAGGAAACCGGGGAGCTGTTTTTT. Its protein is CASATSQEETGELFF.

The chain links TRBV6-6 to TRBJ1-2; D gene uncertain. The V gene's germline CDR1 is MNHNY and CDR2 SVGAGI (reference sequence). CDR3 length: 13 amino acids. V lost 6 bases and J 0 bases, leaving 8 bases between the germline ends. CDR3 sequence: CASRAQTNYGYTF. CDR3 in DNA: TGTGCCAGCAGGGCCCAAACTAACTATGGCTACACCTTC.